This T cell receptor (beta chain) came from a study of shared clonotypes between healthy human individuals. On the study more broadly: Each donor contributed plates that comprised three CD4 naive, three CD4 memory, two CD8 naive and one CD8 memory. Study-level findings and limits: Despite large depth, sorted-subset datasets appeared incompletely sequenced.

The deep-level immunoSEQ assay was used. Clones were read by immunoSEQ multiplex PCR, and TCRdb kept only the in-frame ones, dropping some. The profile shows 1.5 million to 2.5 million clones, just under 95% of them singletons. CDR1 LGHNA and CDR2 YSLEER come from the germline V gene. Trimming pared 1 base from V and 4 bases from J, leaving 7 bases between. The CDR3 consists of 14 residues. Details on this clone: Its antigen is unidentified.

The naive CD8 subset, CD45RO-negative cells positively selected for CCR7, excluded terminally differentiated effector memory CD45RA+ cells. J is TRBJ2-2 and V is TRBV4-3, with D unresolved. This clonotype was obtained from a young man in good health. Input material: naive CD8+ T cells sorted from blood. For the CDR3, the DNA is TGCGCCAGCAGCCAAGGTGCGCGCACCGGGGAGCTGTTTTTT. Protein: CASSQGARTGELFF.